The entry below describes one T cell receptor beta chain. Antigen specificity is unknown. The data were produced by immunoSEQ multiplex PCR, yet TCRdb's version contains in-frame clones alone and is incomplete. The table records over a million clones, roughly 97% of them present only once. The CDR3 extends over 16 amino acids. Trimming shortened V by 6 bases and J by 3 bases, and 15 bases separated the two germline ends. The V gene's germline CDR1 is ENHRY and CDR2 SYGVKD. The data were taken from a study of shared clonotypes between healthy human individuals. On the study more broadly: The study used three CD4 naive, three CD4 memory, two CD8 naive and one CD8 memory plate per donor.

Study-wide results and limits: The study found lower generation probabilities in non-shared clonotypes than in those shared by all four donors.

The clonotype was recovered from a man aged 25-45 years in good health. The chain is built from TRBV10-3 and TRBJ2-6; D assignment may be TRBD1 or TRBD2 (5 bases each). Sequenced: naive CD4+ T cells sorted from blood. Indicated subset: CD45RA+ positively selected. CDR3 in amino acids: CAISKFPGSGANVLTF. CDR3 DNA: TGTGCCATCAGCAAATTTCCAGGGAGTGGGGCCAACGTCCTGACTTTC.